This TCR beta chain originates from a study of blood T cell repertoires in COVID-19 (dated by TCRdb to the early 2020s). Background on the whole study: Samples from collaborators originated in the United States, Italy and Spain and spanned both the acute and convalescent phases of COVID-19. The sample metadata nearly always contained a de-identified subject ID, COVID-19 status, age in years and sex. HLA class I and class II types, where available, came from metadata supplied by the sample provider rather than from assay-based typing. Samples were obtained from the ongoing ImmuneRACE study (first 160 participants) and from 1,200 or so subjects provided by 6 global collaborators. The prospective study material was composed of cDNA or gDNA derived from T cells, B-cell-depleted T cells, or PBMCs. The dataset comprised deeply sampled blood TCRbeta repertoires from subjects exposed to, actively infected with, or recovered from COVID-19. The repertoires were released in a freely available public database meant as a resource for research on the immune response to SARS-CoV-2.

What the research found in general, with its limitations: Clinical and demographic metadata were provided uncurated, with the amount varying by source and participant.

TCRbeta CDR3 regions were amplified from genomic DNA by means of the immunoSEQ Assay, a bias-controlled multiplex PCR. The original pipeline was this. Within the assay, amplification of reference gene primers was used to estimate how many nucleated cells each sample contained. To quantify the absolute abundance of each unique TCRbeta CDR3 rearrangement, sequence reads were collapsed and filtered. For each sample, productive Simpson clonality was calculated by taking the square root of Simpson's diversity index across productive rearrangements. The source is immuneACCESS, and TCRdb retained only in-frame sequences with V and J called. Part of the clones is not carried over; for the studies checked, unresolved V genes explain less than half of this, and the remainder is unexplained. That table is the source of V, J and clone size, and D and trimming were worked out from the DNA. The sample has 110,000 to 150,000 clones on record, roughly 80% of them singletons. Around 8.7% of the sample belongs to the ten largest clones.

The collaborating institutions used their own protocols to collect whole blood in K2EDTA tubes. For TCRbeta analysis, collaborators shipped samples as frozen whole blood, isolated PBMCs, or DNA extracted from either of those sample types. A note on this clone: No antigen is known for it. No clone much larger than this one lies a single base away; base qualities are absent.

CDR1 and CDR2, per the germline V gene, are KGHDR and SFDVKD. The junction shows trimming of 4 bases on V and 1 base on J, and the gene matches do not reach 8 bases of it. Including the terminal cysteine and phenylalanine, the CDR3 comprises 17 residues. Only the CDR3 DNA stays, 51 bases, in frame from base 1. The sequencing input was peripheral blood. The clonotype was recovered from a man aged 50 to 60 with active or convalescent COVID-19. The rearranged segments are TRBV24-1 and TRBJ2-1; TRBD2 lines up with 8 middle nucleotides. The DNA sequence is given as TGTGCCACCAGTGACCTTACTAGCGGTCCGTCCTACAATGAGCAGTTCTTC. This encodes CATSDLTSGPSYNEQFF.